The 26 T cell receptor beta chains reported below all come from one sample, sequenced in a study of blood T cells in healthy people across ages. Through a sample-barcoded 5' primer and a J-beta primer mix, a second PCR was run for roughly 6 to 12 cycles. MiXCR, run by TCRdb on the 5' RACE reads, gives a single entry per CDR3 protein. The table shows under 1 million distinct CDR3 sequences, with 44% occurring only once. Sequencing input: blood. The receptor set was obtained from a man aged 60-69 years in good health.

The V call is TRBV7-2, the J call TRBJ2-5; either TRBD1 or TRBD2 may fit D (5 bases each). The CDR3 sequence is 15 residues long. Per the germline V gene, CDR1 is SGHTA and CDR2 is FQGNSA. V shed 6 bases and J shed 4 bases, with 18 bases lying between them. CDR3 sequence (DNA): TGTGCCAGCAGTCCCGATGGGGGTTCCCGAGAGACCCAGTACTTC. Translating it yields CASSPDGGSRETQYF.

The chain has TRBV6-2 or TRBV6-3 and TRBJ2-2, with 11 bases matching TRBD2. CDR3 length: 19 residues. After removal of 6 bases from V and 3 bases from J, the junction contained 15 bases not matched to a gene. CDR1 is MNHEY, CDR2 SVGEGT, per germline. The CDR3 is CASSPITPLAGAYTGELFF. CDR3 sequence (DNA): TGTGCCAGCAGCCCCATCACCCCACTAGCGGGGGCTTACACCGGGGAGCTGTTTTTT.

Only a few counts were recorded for this clonotype. The chain employs TRBV10-3 and TRBJ1-2; D may be TRBD1 (6 bases). Germline V gene sequence: CDR1 ENHRY, CDR2 SYGVKD. The CDR3 is 16 residues long. Trimming shortened V by 4 bases and J by 0 bases, and 15 bases separated the two germline ends. This CDR3 reads CAISVGGASANYGYTF. In DNA, the CDR3 is TGTGCCATCAGTGTCGGGGGCGCCTCAGCTAACTATGGCTACACCTTC.

V and J are TRBV7-9 and TRBJ1-2, with 10 nucleotides matching TRBD1. Germline V gene data show CDR1 as SEHNR and CDR2 as FQNEAQ (reference sequence). Trimming at V came to 1 base and at J to 4 bases, leaving 12 bases not matched to a gene. The CDR3 length is 18 residues. DNA for the CDR3: TGTGCCAGCAGCTTAGATGGGACAGGGGCCCTCCGTAGCTATGGCTACACCTTC. It translates to CASSLDGTGALRSYGYTF.

V and J are TRBV7-2 and TRBJ2-7; D could derive from TRBD1 or TRBD2 (5 bases each). There are 14 residues in the CDR3. With 6 bases removed from V and 0 bases from J, the gap between germline ends came to 12 bases. Germline V CDR1 and CDR2: SGHTA, FQGNSA. The CDR3 DNA follows: TGTGCCAGCAGTAGCGCAGGGAACTCCTACGAGCAGTACTTC. Its translation is CASSSAGNSYEQYF.

The chain couples TRBV6-5 to TRBJ2-1; tentatively, D is TRBD1 (5 bases). The CDR3 runs to 14 residues. V shed 10 bases and J shed 6 bases, with 19 bases lying between them. Germline V lookup: CDR1 MNHEY, CDR2 SVGAGI. CDR3 loop: CATTVFSGINEQFF. Here the CDR3 DNA reads TGTGCCACCACCGTTTTTTCAGGGATCAATGAGCAGTTCTTC.

V is TRBV18 and J is TRBJ2-4; D is ambiguous. The V gene's germline CDR1 is KGHSH and CDR2 LQKENI. CDR3 length: 16 residues. V was shortened by 3 bases and J by 0 bases, with 12 bases between the two germline ends. CDR3 sequence reads: CASSPFMELAKNIQYF. CDR3 in DNA: TGTGCCAGCTCACCCTTTATGGAACTAGCCAAAAACATTCAGTACTTC.

This clonotype came up a few times. The V and J genes are TRBV18 and TRBJ1-2; D uncertain. The CDR3 is 13 amino acids. The germline V gene has CDR1 KGHSH and CDR2 LQKENI. The ends were cut back, 6 bases at V and 5 bases at J, with 13 bases in the middle. The CDR3 bases are TGTGCCAGCTCTCCGGACCCCTTATATGGCTACACCTTC. Its translation is CASSPDPLYGYTF. The whole variable domain, remainder taken from reference TRBV18 and TRBJ1-2, is NAGVMQNPRHLVRRRGQEARLRCSPMKGHSHVYWYRQLPEEGLKFMVYLQKENIIDESGMPKERFSAEFPKEGPSILRIQQVVRGDSAAYFCASSPDPLYGYTFGSGTRLTVV.

The chain joins TRBV27 to TRBJ2-3; TRBD2 agrees at 8 bases. The germline gives CDR1 MNHEY, CDR2 SMNVEV (reference sequence). The CDR3 has 16 amino acids. With 5 bases clipped from V and 4 bases from J, the junction kept 11 bases outside the gene matches. CDR3 region: CASSRLGRGVADTQYF. The CDR3 DNA reads TGTGCCAGCAGTCGCTTGGGGCGGGGGGTGGCAGATACGCAGTATTTT.

This clonotype was recorded many times. This chain links TRBV2 with TRBJ2-7, with D unclear. Germline V gives CDR1 SNHLY, CDR2 FYNNEI. There are 13 residues in the CDR3. Trimming took 1 base from V and 10 from J, leaving 14 bases between them. The CDR3 is CASSEVEAVTQYF. The DNA for the CDR3 is TGTGCCAGCAGTGAAGTCGAGGCAGTGACACAGTACTTC.

This chain uses TRBV4-3 with TRBJ2-3; 9 bases fit TRBD1. The length of the CDR3 is 17 residues. Germline V gene sequence: CDR1 LGHNA, CDR2 YSLEER. J gave up 1 base and V 1 base, and 6 bases lay outside the gene matches. Written as DNA, the CDR3 is TGCGCCAGCAGCCAAGGCCTATGGGACAGGGGCACAGATACGCAGTATTTT. This gives the protein CASSQGLWDRGTDTQYF.

The chain has TRBV6-5 and TRBJ2-7, with D perhaps assigned TRBD1 or TRBD2 (5 bases each). The V end lost 6 bases, the J end lost 5 bases, and 17 bases lay between the germline ends. Per germline, CDR1 MNHEY and CDR2 SVGAGI. CDR3 length equals 14 residues. This CDR3 reads CASSNLGPRDEQYF. CDR3 bases: TGTGCCAGCAGCAACTTGGGACCAAGGGACGAGCAGTACTTC.

This clonotype was seen a few times. The CDR3 bases are TGTGCCAGCAGCCAGGCCGGACTGATGAATTCACCCCTCCACTTT. This gives the protein CASSQAGLMNSPLHF. The chain is built from TRBV5-4 and TRBJ1-6; D call uncertain. The CDR3 sequence is 15 residues long. Between the trimmed V and J ends, which lost 4 bases and 7 bases, there was a span of 15 bases. The germline V gene encodes CDR1 SGHNT and CDR2 YYREEE (reference sequence).

The chain links TRBV7-2 to TRBJ1-4, with TRBD1 matching over 7 bases. The CDR3 is 17 residues long. The germline CDR1 and CDR2 sequences are SGHTA and FQGNSA. The V and J ends lost 1 base and 4 bases, in that order; junction bases with no gene match: 9. In DNA form, the CDR3 reads TGTGCCAGCAGCTTAGATACCTTTGCAGGGGGTAATGAAAAACTGTTTTTT. Translation: CASSLDTFAGGNEKLFF.

This chain uses TRBV28 with TRBJ1-1; D might be TRBD1 (5 bases). Germline V gives CDR1 MDHEN, CDR2 SYDVKM. V shed 6 bases and J shed 4 bases, with 12 bases lying between them. CDR3 length: 13 residues. CDR3 nucleotides: TGTGCCAGCAGCTCAGGGTTGGGCACTGAAGCTTTCTTT. It specifies CASSSGLGTEAFF.

The J gene is TRBJ1-2, the V gene TRBV5-1; 8 bases match TRBD1. V lost 4 bases, J lost 0 bases, and 5 bases stayed unmatched. The CDR3 has 15 amino acids. CDR1 is SGHRS and CDR2 is YFSETQ in the germline V gene. CDR3 amino acids: CASSVGQATNYGYTF. CDR3 nucleotide sequence: TGCGCCAGCAGCGTGGGACAGGCAACTAACTATGGCTACACCTTC. Variable domain in full (rest from reference TRBV5-1 and TRBJ1-2): KAGVTQTPRYLIKTRGQQVTLSCSPISGHRSVSWYQQTPGQGLQFLFEYFSETQRNKGNFPGRFSGRQFSNSRSEMNVSTLELGDSALYLCASSVGQATNYGYTFGSGTRLTVV.

There are a few counts of this clonotype. The rearrangement joins TRBV27 to TRBJ2-5, with 9 bases fitting TRBD1. With the DNA end fitting TRBJ2-7 better, the J assignment may be wrong. The germline V gene encodes CDR1 MNHEY and CDR2 SMNVEV (reference sequence). The CDR3 spans 16 residues. CDR3 nucleotides: TGTGCCAGCAGTGTGACAGGGGGGGGGACTCTCTACGAGCAGTACTTC. Its protein is CASSVTGGGTLYEQYF.

The genes are TRBV6-2 or TRBV6-3 and TRBJ2-7; TRBD1 aligns across 10 bases. This CDR3 has 13 amino acids. V gave up 6 bases and J gave up 4 bases; unmatched junction bases: 3. Germline CDR1 reads MNHEY; CDR2 reads SVGEGT. The CDR3 sequence: CASRGQGIYEQYF. The CDR3 region has the DNA TGTGCCAGCAGGGGACAGGGGATTTACGAGCAGTACTTC.

The V call is TRBV5-5, the J call TRBJ1-2; D may be TRBD1 (5 bases). CDR3 length equals 13 residues. Per germline, CDR1 SGHKS and CDR2 YYEKEE (reference sequence). V was clipped by 4 bases and J by 5 bases, with 12 bases between them. CDR3: CASSPERGYGYTF. Written as DNA, the CDR3 is TGTGCCAGCAGCCCGGAGAGGGGTTATGGCTACACCTTC.

This sequence joins TRBV2 and TRBJ2-3; 11 bases align to TRBD1. There are 15 residues in the CDR3. The V gene's germline CDR1 is SNHLY and CDR2 FYNNEI. V lost 8 bases, J lost 4 bases, and 8 bases stayed unmatched. CDR3 in amino acids: CASGGPGQGADTQYF. The CDR3 region has the DNA TGTGCCAGCGGAGGACCGGGACAGGGGGCAGATACGCAGTATTTT.

This clonotype was recorded a few times. This sequence joins TRBV3-1 and TRBJ2-2, with D possibly matching TRBD1 (5 bases). With 6 bases removed from V and 4 bases from J, the gap between germline ends came to 12 bases. CDR1 and CDR2 from the germline V gene are LGHDT and YNNKEL (reference sequence). The CDR3 has 14 amino acids. The CDR3 DNA reads TGTGCCAGCAGTCCCAGGGCCGGCACCGGGGAGCTGTTTTTT. Translating gives CASSPRAGTGELFF.

The rearrangement joins TRBV29-1 to TRBJ1-6; the match to TRBD1 covers 7 bases. CDR1 SQVTM and CDR2 ANQGSEA come from the germline V gene. The CDR3 is 14 amino acids. The trim removed 7 bases at V and 5 bases at J, leaving 8 bases unmatched. CDR3 loop: CSARLGQNNSPLHF. The CDR3 region has the DNA TGCAGCGCTCGTTTGGGACAGAATAATTCACCCCTCCACTTT.

This chain uses TRBV7-2 with TRBJ2-1; 8 positions match TRBD2. The junction had 6 bases not matched to a gene; V was cut back by 0 bases and J by 8 bases. Germline-derived CDR1 and CDR2 are SGHTA and FQGNSA. CDR3 length: 15 amino acids. CDR3 region: CASSLASGVADEQFF. The CDR3 coding sequence is TGTGCCAGCAGCTTAGCTAGCGGGGTTGCCGATGAGCAGTTCTTC.

Comment on this clonotype: A much larger clone differs by one base, so this may be a read error. The J gene is TRBJ2-7, the V gene TRBV20-1; D might be TRBD2 (5 bases). With 6 bases removed from V and 3 bases from J, the gap between germline ends came to 15 bases. The CDR3 is made up of 13 amino acids. In germline, CDR1 is DFQATT, CDR2 SNEGSKA (reference sequence). CDR3 in amino acids: CSAPGRGNYEQYF. CDR3 nucleotide sequence: TGCAGTGCCCCCGGACGGGGTAACTACGAGCAGTACTTC.

CDR3 nucleotides: TGTGCCAGCAGCGTACTTGGTGGGAAGACCCAGTACTTC. Protein: CASSVLGGKTQYF. This chain uses TRBV11-2 with TRBJ2-5, with D unclear. The germline V and J ends were trimmed by 5 bases and 6 bases, with 13 bases remaining between them. CDR3 length equals 13 residues. Per the germline V gene, CDR1 is SGHAT and CDR2 is FQNNGV.

The genes are TRBV7-2 and TRBJ2-1; no firm D call. Per the germline V gene, CDR1 is SGHTA and CDR2 is FQGNSA. With 1 base removed from V and 7 bases from J, the gap between germline ends came to 11 bases. CDR3 length: 14 residues. The CDR3 here is CASSLGWGSNEQFF. The CDR3 nucleotides are TGTGCCAGCAGCTTAGGCTGGGGTAGTAATGAGCAGTTCTTC.